This entry concerns a single T cell receptor (beta chain). The record originates from a study of control samples from healthy donors and cancer patients. Profiled with immunoSEQ multiplex PCR; TCRdb holds only in-frame clones, not every one. The top ten clones hold around 4.6% of a sample with 110,000 to 150,000 clones, around 86% of them seen once. This sequence originates from a man between 25 and 39 years old in good health. Sequencing input: blood.

The chain's CDR3 is CASSVTGGHTEAFF. In nucleotides, the CDR3 is TGCGCCAGCAGCGTGACAGGGGGGCACACTGAAGCTTTCTTT. This sequence joins TRBV5-1 and TRBJ1-1, with TRBD1 identical over 9 bases. The CDR3 length is 14 residues. J gave up 3 bases and V 4 bases, and 4 bases lay outside the gene matches. CDR1 and CDR2 (germline): SGHRS, YFSETQ.